This T cell receptor beta chain appears in the sequencing data of a study of cytomegalovirus exposure and HLA in healthy donors. The PCR had 60 Vbeta and 13 Jbeta primers. Here immunoSEQ multiplex PCR was the method, and the copy in TCRdb shows in-frame clones only, minus some. The sample lists roughly 240,000 clones, more than 75% occurring once. V lost 6 bases, J lost 3 bases, and 13 bases lay in between. Germline V gene lookup returns CDR1 LGHNT and CDR2 FRNRAP. This CDR3 is built from 14 residues. The chain carries TRBV12-5 and TRBJ2-3, with a weak D call TRBD2 (6 bases). Sequencing used PBMCs. The TCR was taken from a girl aged 2-10 years in good health and CMV-seronegative. The CDR3 loop reads CASGPGLSTDTQYF. The CDR3 nucleotides are TGTGCTAGTGGCCCAGGACTATCAACAGATACGCAGTATTTT.